The rows below give T cell receptor beta chains drawn from one sample of a study of cytomegalovirus exposure and HLA in healthy donors. Clones were read by immunoSEQ multiplex PCR, and TCRdb kept only the in-frame ones, dropping some. The sample consists of around 130,000 clones, approximately 82% of them appearing once. The sequenced sample consisted of PBMCs. The receptors originated from a man between 45 and 60 years old in good health and CMV-seronegative. The CDR3 runs from the conserved cysteine through the conserved F or W. D genes are given only for firm matches. A row's size may be missing; if present it is once, few, many or a size class.

J gene,D gene,V gene,clone size,CDR3 DNA,CDR3 protein
TRBJ1-3,-,TRBV5-1,-,TGCGCCAGCAGCTTGTTTGGGGGGGGGCGGGCCTCTGGAAACACCATATATTTT,CASSLFGGGRASGNTIYF
TRBJ1-1,-,TRBV19,-,TGTGCCAGTAGTATTAACTTTGATCCCCGGGAGGCTTTCTTT,CASSINFDPREAFF
TRBJ2-5,TRBD2,TRBV7-2,once,TGTGCCAGCAGCACGGGACTAGAAAAGACCCAGTACTTC,CASSTGLEKTQYF
TRBJ2-7,-,TRBV27,-,TGTGCCATCAGTTTCAGGGGGGACGAGCAGTACTTC,CAISFRGDEQYF
TRBJ2-5,-,TRBV10-3,-,TGTGCCATCAGGCCGGGACTCCAAGAGACCCAGTACTTC,CAIRPGLQETQYF
TRBJ2-5,TRBD2,TRBV7-9,-,TGTGCCAGCAGCCCCGGGACTAGCGGGGGGCCTCACCAAGAGACCCAGTACTTC,CASSPGTSGGPHQETQYF
TRBJ2-7,TRBD1,TRBV27,-,TGTGCCAGCAGTTTATTAGCCGGGACAGGGGCCTACGAGCAGTACTTC,CASSLLAGTGAYEQYF
TRBJ2-3,-,TRBV5-4,once,TGTGCCAGCAGCTTGGCCGGCACAGATACGCAGTATTTT,CASSLAGTDTQYF
TRBJ2-6,TRBD1,TRBV5-4,-,TGTGCCAGCAGCATGACAGGGGGCGGAGATGGGGCCAACGTCCTGACTTTC,CASSMTGGGDGANVLTF
TRBJ2-1,-,TRBV18,-,TGTGCCAGCTCCCTTAGGGAGATCCAGTTCTTC,CASSLREIQFF
TRBJ2-3,TRBD1,TRBV2,-,TGTGCCAGCAGTTATACAGGGGTCACAGATACGCAGTATTTT,CASSYTGVTDTQYF
TRBJ2-7,-,TRBV7-9,-,TGTGCCAGCAGCTACCGATTAGCCGACGAGCAGTACTTC,CASSYRLADEQYF
TRBJ2-2,TRBD1,TRBV5-1,-,TGCGCCAGCAGCCCACGGACAGGCGACGGGGAGCTGTTTTTT,CASSPRTGDGELFF
TRBJ1-2,TRBD1,TRBV4-3,-,TGCGCCAGCAGCCGGAGCAGGGGGAGCGCTAACTATGGCTACACCTTC,CASSRSRGSANYGYTF
TRBJ2-1,TRBD2,TRBV4-2,-,TGTGCCAGCAGCCAAGTCGGCGGGGGGAAGCACAATGAGCAGTTCTTC,CASSQVGGGKHNEQFF
TRBJ1-2,-,TRBV5-1,-,TGCGCCAGCAGCTTGGATAGTCGGAACTATGGCTACACCTTC,CASSLDSRNYGYTF
TRBJ2-2,-,TRBV10-1,-,TGCGCCAGCAGTGAGGTCTTTTACGGGGAGCTGTTTTTT,CASSEVFYGELFF
TRBJ1-2,-,TRBV4-1,-,TGCGCCAGCAGCCCTGCCGGGAGGGTAAAGGGCTATGGCTACACCTTC,CASSPAGRVKGYGYTF
TRBJ2-5,TRBD1,TRBV5-1,few,TGCGCCAGCACGGGACAGGTTTCAGGACTAGAGACCCAGTACTTC,CASTGQVSGLETQYF
TRBJ2-3,TRBD2,TRBV5-1,-,TGCGCCAGCAGCTACCTAGCGGGGGGGATCACAGATACGCAGTATTTT,CASSYLAGGITDTQYF
TRBJ2-3,TRBD2,TRBV27,-,TGTGCCAGCAGTTTATTGAAGCCGGGGGGAAACACAGATACGCAGTATTTT,CASSLLKPGGNTDTQYF
TRBJ2-3,-,TRBV5-1,-,TGCGCCAGCAGCGCGACAGGGAGGCAAACAGATACGCAGTATTTT,CASSATGRQTDTQYF
TRBJ2-5,TRBD2,TRBV30,-,TGTGCCTGGAGTCCCCAGGGACTAGGGGACTTGCAGCAGTACTTC,CAWSPQGLGDLQQYF
TRBJ2-5,TRBD2,TRBV9,-,TGTGCCAGCAGCGTAGCGTCCGGGACTAGCGGGGTCGAGACCCAGTACTTC,CASSVASGTSGVETQYF
TRBJ1-1,-,TRBV29-1,-,TGCAGCGTGACAGGTTCCCGGACTGAAGCTTTCTTT,CSVTGSRTEAFF
TRBJ1-3,TRBD1,TRBV30,-,TGTGCCTGGAGTCCCGGGACAGGGGGTTCTGGAAACACCATATATTTT,CAWSPGTGGSGNTIYF
TRBJ2-6,-,TRBV27,-,TGTGCCAGCAGTTCCCACAGCTCTGGGGCCAACGTCCTGACTTTC,CASSSHSSGANVLTF
TRBJ2-2,TRBD1,TRBV2,-,TGTGCCAGCAGTGACAGGGGGCTCAGCGGGGAGCTGTTTTTT,CASSDRGLSGELFF
TRBJ2-7,-,TRBV7-2,-,TGTGCCAGCAGCAGAAGCGGTCCCTACGAGCAGTACTTC,CASSRSGPYEQYF
TRBJ2-3,-,TRBV6-1,-,TGTGCCAGCAGTGAAATTTATAGAGATACGCAGTATTTT,CASSEIYRDTQYF
TRBJ2-7,-,TRBV27,-,TGTGCCAGCAGTTTAATCTTGGGGAGCGAGCAGTACTTC,CASSLILGSEQYF
TRBJ2-1,TRBD2,TRBV4-1,once,TGCGCCAGCAGCTTCAACCCCACTAGCGGGGGCTGGTCCGGGGAGCAGTTCTTC,CASSFNPTSGGWSGEQFF
TRBJ1-5,-,TRBV5-1,-,TGCGCCAGCAGCTTCGGGGGTAGCAATCAGCCCCAGCATTTT,CASSFGGSNQPQHF
TRBJ2-1,TRBD1,TRBV13,-,TGTGCCAGCAGCTTAGCGGCAGGGGGCGAACATGAGCAGTTCTTC,CASSLAAGGEHEQFF
TRBJ1-1,-,TRBV15,-,TGTGCCACCAGCAGCCCGGGGAGGAACACTGAAGCTTTCTTT,CATSSPGRNTEAFF